What follows are 22 T cell receptor beta chains derived from one specimen sequenced in a study of blood T cell repertoires in COVID-19. Assay: immunoSEQ multiplex PCR; the TCRdb copy retains only in-frame clones and omits some. The table has about 62,000 clones, approximately 80% seen once. Sequenced input: peripheral blood. The source is a woman aged 50 to 65 with active or convalescent COVID-19.

V and J are TRBV4-1 and TRBJ1-1, with TRBD1 as a possible D gene (6 bases). Trimming shortened V by 0 bases and J by 6 bases, and 14 bases separated the two germline ends. This CDR3 has 15 residues. CDR1 and CDR2 (germline): MGHRA, YSYEKL. CDR3: CASSQDRSGTSEAFF. DNA of the CDR3: TGCGCCAGCAGCCAAGATCGAAGTGGGACATCTGAAGCTTTCTTT.

This chain connects TRBV30 to TRBJ1-5; D perhaps matches TRBD1 (5 bases). V lost 0 bases to trimming and J lost 4 bases, with 13 bases between them. The CDR3 is made up of 15 amino acids. Germline V gives CDR1 GTSNPN, CDR2 SVGIG (reference sequence). This CDR3 is CAWSVSRGGNQPQHF. The CDR3 coding sequence is TGTGCCTGGAGTGTATCCCGGGGGGGGAATCAGCCCCAGCATTTT.

CDR3 protein: CASSRGGPGQGLSGNTIYF. CDR3 DNA sequence: TGCGCCAGCAGCCGCGGCGGACCCGGACAGGGCCTCTCTGGAAACACCATATATTTT. This chain links TRBV5-1 with TRBJ1-3; 8 bases map to TRBD1. The CDR3 length is 19 residues. V lost 4 bases to trimming and J lost 0 bases; unmatched junction nucleotides: 15. From germline, CDR1 is SGHRS and CDR2 YFSETQ. Looking up the rest from reference TRBV5-1 and TRBJ1-3 gives the full variable domain: KAGVTQTPRYLIKTRGQQVTLSCSPISGHRSVSWYQQTPGQGLQFLFEYFSETQRNKGNFPGRFSGRQFSNSRSEMNVSTLELGDSALYLCASSRGGPGQGLSGNTIYFGEGSWLTVV.

The genes are TRBV10-3 and TRBJ1-5; perhaps TRBD1 as D (6 bases). The germline V gene has CDR1 ENHRY and CDR2 SYGVKD. The V end was cut by 2 bases, the J end by 0 bases, with 8 bases between. The CDR3 loop spans 15 amino acids. The chain's CDR3 is CAISEGQYSNQPQHF. The CDR3 DNA reads as TGTGCCATCAGTGAGGGACAGTATAGCAATCAGCCCCAGCATTTT.

This rearrangement joins TRBV29-1 to TRBJ1-1; 10 bases are a match to TRBD1. The CDR3 has 13 residues. The J segment lost 11 bases and the V segment lost 2 bases, leaving 8 bases of the junction unmatched. Germline CDR1 is SQVTM and CDR2 is ANQGSEA. CDR3: CSVERQGAPWAFF. CDR3 nucleotide sequence: TGCAGCGTTGAACGACAGGGGGCACCTTGGGCTTTCTTT. The full variable domain, its missing parts supplied by reference TRBV29-1 and TRBJ1-1, is SAVISQKPSRDICQRGTSLTIQCQVDSQVTMMFWYRQQPGQSLTLIATANQGSEATYESGFVIDKFPISRPNLTFSTLTVSNMSPEDSSIYLCSVERQGAPWAFFGQGTRLTVV.

The chain couples TRBV12-3 or TRBV12-4 to TRBJ1-2, with D perhaps TRBD1 (6 bases). V lost 2 bases and J lost 13, with 11 bases in between. There are 11 residues in the CDR3. Written as DNA, the CDR3 is TGTGCCAGCAGTTTATACAGGGAGAGCACCTTC. Translating gives CASSLYRESTF.

The chain is built from TRBV9 and TRBJ2-2; no reliable D call. The V end was cut by 7 bases, the J end by 6 bases, with 25 bases between. This CDR3 contains 17 residues. Germline values: CDR1 SGDLS, CDR2 YYNGEE. The CDR3 DNA reads as TGTGCCAGCGGCACCGTAATGAGTACCGAACGGGCCGGGGAGCTGTTTTTT. It encodes CASGTVMSTERAGELFF. Drawing the rest from reference TRBV9 and TRBJ2-2, the complete variable domain is DSGVTQTPKHLITATGQRVTLRCSPRSGDLSVYWYQQSLDQGLQFLIQYYNGEERAKGNILERFSAQQFPDLHSELNLSSLELGDSALYFCASGTVMSTERAGELFFGEGSRLTVL.

About this clone itself: Mismatch with germline at one junction end may stem from a read error. CDR3 residues: CASTEALQGFYGYTF. CDR3 DNA: TGTGCCAGCACTGAAGCCCTACAGGGTTTCTATGGCTACACCTTC. The chain combines TRBV6-1 with TRBJ1-2, with D perhaps matching TRBD1 (6 bases). CDR3 size: 15 residues. Germline CDR1 and CDR2: MNHNS and SASEGT.

V is TRBV27 and J is TRBJ1-2; 9 positions match TRBD1. This CDR3 is 16 amino acids long. Germline V gene data show CDR1 as MNHEY and CDR2 as SMNVEV (reference sequence). Trimming at V came to 4 bases and at J to 3 bases, leaving 9 bases not matched to a gene. The CDR3 region has the DNA TGTGCCAGCAGTTCGACAGGGGGTCGTCTCTACTATGGCTACACCTTC. Its protein product is CASSSTGGRLYYGYTF.

V and J are TRBV19 and TRBJ1-5, with D hard to call. This CDR3 is built from 12 residues. The germline CDR1 and CDR2 sequences are LNHDA and SQIVND (reference sequence). The germline V and J ends were trimmed by 10 bases and 3 bases, with 10 bases remaining between them. CDR3 amino acids: CATGSLNQPQHF. The CDR3 DNA reads as TGTGCCACAGGCTCCCTCAATCAGCCCCAGCATTTT.

This chain links TRBV27 with TRBJ1-5; TRBD1 might be the D (5 bases). V gave up 0 bases and J gave up 0 bases, with 9 bases separating them. The germline gives CDR1 MNHEY, CDR2 SMNVEV (reference sequence). This CDR3 comprises 16 residues. The CDR3 sequence is CASSLSGVYSNQPQHF. As DNA, the CDR3 is TGTGCCAGCAGTTTATCAGGGGTTTATAGCAATCAGCCCCAGCATTTT.

The rearrangement joins TRBV2 to TRBJ2-7; maybe TRBD2 (6 bases). This CDR3 has 14 amino acids. V shed 5 bases and J shed 2 bases, with 13 bases lying between them. Germline CDR1 reads SNHLY; CDR2 reads FYNNEI. The CDR3 region is CASSSLWGAYEQYF. The DNA for the CDR3 is TGTGCCAGCAGTTCCTTGTGGGGGGCCTACGAGCAGTACTTC.

This clone was observed many times. This chain connects TRBV5-4 to TRBJ1-3; D may be TRBD1 (5 bases). Germline V gene sequence: CDR1 SGHNT, CDR2 YYREEE (reference sequence). This CDR3 region has 14 residues. Trimming cost V 0 bases and J 5 bases, with 9 bases left between them. The CDR3 loop is CASSLEGARNTIYF. CDR3 in DNA: TGTGCCAGCAGCTTGGAAGGGGCCAGAAACACCATATATTTT.

The chain joins TRBV6-5 to TRBJ2-6; D gene unclear. The germline V gene encodes CDR1 MNHEY and CDR2 SVGAGI. The CDR3 length is 16 residues. The ends were cut back, 4 bases at V and 0 bases at J, with 10 bases in the middle. CDR3 DNA sequence: TGTGCCAGCAGTTCTACGCAAAGCTCTGGGGCCAACGTCCTGACTTTC. Protein product: CASSSTQSSGANVLTF.

The rearrangement uses TRBV11-1 and TRBJ1-1, with TRBD1 matching over 7 bases. The CDR3 spans 13 residues. CDR1 and CDR2 (germline): SGHAT, FQDESV (reference sequence). Trimming took 5 bases from V and 6 from J; bases not matched to a gene: 6. The CDR3 bases are TGTGCCAGCAGCCCCGACAGGGCCCCTGAAGCTTTCTTT. Protein: CASSPDRAPEAFF.

The genes are TRBV2 and TRBJ1-2; D is perhaps TRBD1 (5 bases). The V gene lost 3 bases and the J gene lost 8 bases, with 16 bases spanning the gap. This CDR3 contains 14 residues. In germline, CDR1 is SNHLY, CDR2 FYNNEI. The CDR3 nucleotides are TGTGCCAGCAGTGACTCCAGGGCCAAGCAGGGCTACACCTTC. Protein product: CASSDSRAKQGYTF.

V is TRBV5-5 and J is TRBJ1-6; 7 bases are shared with TRBD1. Germline V gives CDR1 SGHKS, CDR2 YYEKEE (reference sequence). V was pared by 4 bases and J by 0 bases, with 4 bases of the junction left unmatched. CDR3 size: 16 residues. CDR3 residues: CASSQGTVSYNSPLHF. CDR3 bases: TGTGCCAGCAGCCAAGGGACAGTCTCCTATAATTCACCCCTCCACTTT.

V gene TRBV4-2 combines with J gene TRBJ2-7; TRBD1 might be the D (6 bases). CDR3 length: 15 residues. The V gene lost 1 base and the J gene lost 4 bases, with 14 bases spanning the gap. Germline V CDR1 and CDR2: LGHNA, YNFKEQ. CDR3 in amino acids: CASSQVGGSRYEQYF. Written as DNA, the CDR3 is TGTGCCAGCAGCCAAGTAGGGGGATCTCGGTACGAGCAGTACTTC.

The chain combines TRBV30 with TRBJ1-2, with D possibly matching TRBD1 (5 bases). V shed 5 bases and J shed 7 bases, with 8 bases lying between them. Germline V gene data show CDR1 as GTSNPN and CDR2 as SVGIG (reference sequence). CDR3 length equals 10 residues. The CDR3 sequence: CAWGQGGYTF. CDR3 nucleotides: TGTGCCTGGGGCCAGGGTGGCTACACCTTC.

J is TRBJ2-1 and V is TRBV10-3, with a possible D match to TRBD2 (5 bases). V dropped 4 bases and J dropped 8 bases, with 18 bases sitting between them. Germline V gives CDR1 ENHRY, CDR2 SYGVKD. The CDR3 has 15 residues. CDR3 bases: TGTGCCATCAGTGTACGGGGAGACCTGGACGATGAGCAGTTCTTC. Its protein is CAISVRGDLDDEQFF.

The rearrangement links TRBV15 to TRBJ1-6; 8 bases fit TRBD1. Germline V CDR1 and CDR2: LNHNV, YYDKDF (reference sequence). The CDR3 length is 15 residues. Trimming cost V 0 bases and J 10 bases; bases outside gene matches: 5. CDR3 in DNA: TGTGCCACCAGCAGAGAGAGGACAGGGAGCTCACCCCTCCACTTT. Translated, it gives CATSRERTGSSPLHF.

The table lists this clone with a count of one. The chain carries TRBV18 and TRBJ1-5; 7 bases align to TRBD1. CDR3 length equals 13 residues. Germline V CDR1 and CDR2: KGHSH, LQKENI. Unmatched junction bases numbered 1, after V lost 2 bases and J lost 6 bases. This CDR3 is CASSPDRVQPQHF. The CDR3, as DNA: TGTGCCAGCTCACCAGACAGGGTTCAGCCCCAGCATTTT.